This T cell receptor (beta chain) was identified during a study of T-cell reconstitution after alpha-beta-depleted transplantation in children. The CDR3 extends over 13 amino acids. The sample holds a few counts of this clonotype. Its antigen is not known. It was with unique molecular identifiers that the TCRbeta library was prepared. TCRdb fed the PCR reads into MiXCR, producing one record per CDR3 protein. The table lists fewer than 150,000 distinct CDR3 sequences, roughly 10% of them singletons. Overall study results and limits: Alpha-beta T cells present about two months after transplant were reported to originate from several hundred expanded graft clones. Counts and diversity of T cells one year after transplant came mostly from newly produced T cells. Some patients owed their high day-60 TCRbeta diversity to surviving recipient T cells and thymic progenitors.

The TCR was taken from a girl under three years old who had a stem cell transplant for combined immunodeficiency, so the T cells may come from the graft donor. The sample here was PBMCs, mostly from graft donor cells, taken 180 days after TCRalphabeta/CD19-depleted stem cell transplant. The chain is built from TRBV21-1 and TRBJ2-7. TRBV21-1 is classified as a pseudogene. The CDR3 region is CASSKLDVVEQYF. In DNA form, the CDR3 reads TGTGCCAGCAGCAAGTTGGATGTGGTCGAGCAGTACTTC.